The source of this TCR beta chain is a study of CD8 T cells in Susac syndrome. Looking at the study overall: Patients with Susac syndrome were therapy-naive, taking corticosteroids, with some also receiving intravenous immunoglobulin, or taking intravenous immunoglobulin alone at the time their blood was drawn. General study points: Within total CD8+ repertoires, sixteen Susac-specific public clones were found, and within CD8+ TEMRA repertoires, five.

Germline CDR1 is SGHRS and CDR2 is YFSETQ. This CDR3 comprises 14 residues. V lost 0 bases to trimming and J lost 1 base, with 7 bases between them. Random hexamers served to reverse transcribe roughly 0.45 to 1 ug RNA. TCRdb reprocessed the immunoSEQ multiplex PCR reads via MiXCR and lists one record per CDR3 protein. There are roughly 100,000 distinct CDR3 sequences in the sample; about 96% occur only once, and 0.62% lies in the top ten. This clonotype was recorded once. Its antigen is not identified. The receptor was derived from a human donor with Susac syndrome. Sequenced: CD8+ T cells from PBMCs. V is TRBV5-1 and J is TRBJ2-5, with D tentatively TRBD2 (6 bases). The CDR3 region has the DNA TGCGCCAGCAGCTTGGGGGACTTCCAAGAGACCCAGTACTTC. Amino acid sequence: CASSLGDFQETQYF.